These 23 T cell receptor beta chains came from one sample sequenced in a study of blood T cell repertoires in COVID-19. Assay used: immunoSEQ multiplex PCR; TCRdb lists only in-frame clones, some missing. The table records 300,000 or so clones, over 75% of them present only once. Sequencing was carried out using peripheral blood. The receptors derive from a man between 45 and 60 years old with active or convalescent COVID-19.

The gene calls are TRBV7-9 and TRBJ1-2; 10 nucleotides agree with TRBD1. The CDR3 contains 15 residues. The V gene end was trimmed by 1 base and the J gene end by 2 bases; junction bases not matched to a gene: 1. Germline V lookup: CDR1 SEHNR, CDR2 FQNEAQ (reference sequence). The CDR3 DNA reads TGTGCCAGCAGCTTAGGACAGGGGGCGAACTATGGCTACACCTTC. Encoded protein: CASSLGQGANYGYTF. The full variable domain, in which reference TRBV7-9 and TRBJ1-2 provide the parts outside the CDR3, is DTGVSQNPRHKITKRGQNVTFRCDPISEHNRLYWYRQTLGQGPEFLTYFQNEAQLEKSRLLSDRFSAERPKGSFSTLEIQRTEQGDSAMYLCASSLGQGANYGYTFGSGTRLTVV.

The rearrangement links TRBV5-1 to TRBJ1-5, with 7 positions matching TRBD1. This CDR3 comprises 21 residues. The germline gives CDR1 SGHRS, CDR2 YFSETQ. The ends lost 8 bases at V and 0 bases at J; junction bases unmatched: 26. CDR3 coding DNA: TGCGCCAGGCCTCGACCTGGCCAGGGGGGTTTCGGGGGCTTTAGCAATCAGCCCCAGCATTTT. Its translation: CARPRPGQGGFGGFSNQPQHF. Full variable domain (missing parts from reference TRBV5-1 and TRBJ1-5): KAGVTQTPRYLIKTRGQQVTLSCSPISGHRSVSWYQQTPGQGLQFLFEYFSETQRNKGNFPGRFSGRQFSNSRSEMNVSTLELGDSALYLCARPRPGQGGFGGFSNQPQHFGDGTRLSIL.

V gene TRBV4-2 combines with J gene TRBJ1-6, with TRBD1 identical over 8 bases. V lost 3 bases, J lost 8 bases, and 6 bases stayed unmatched. The V gene's germline CDR1 is LGHNA and CDR2 YNFKEQ. The CDR3 runs to 15 residues. For the CDR3, the DNA is TGTGCCAGCAGCCAGATATCAGGGGGCGATTCACCCCTCCACTTT. As protein: CASSQISGGDSPLHF.

V gene TRBV12-1 combines with J gene TRBJ1-5; the D call of TRBD1 is as the table states it, not checked on the DNA. TRBV12-1 is labeled a pseudogene. The CDR3 extends over 18 amino acids. The CDR3 coding sequence is TGTGCCAGCAGCTTTGCGCCTGGGGGCGCATATAGCAATCAGCCCCAGCATTTT. This sequence encodes CASSFAPGGAYSNQPQHF.

The chain is built from TRBV4-1 and TRBJ1-2, with D unresolved. Germline V CDR1 and CDR2: MGHRA, YSYEKL. The CDR3 runs 15 residues. Trimming took 0 bases from V and 8 from J, leaving 16 bases between them. The CDR3 coding sequence is TGCGCCAGCAGCCAAGATCATCACAGTCTTGAGGGCTACACCTTC. Amino acids: CASSQDHHSLEGYTF.

Notes on this clone: The junction shows a germline mismatch at one end, possibly a read error. The chain links TRBV15 to TRBJ1-2; no reliable D call. Germline V CDR1 and CDR2: LNHNV, YYDKDF (reference sequence). This CDR3 is built from 12 residues. The CDR3 loop reads CATRGPNCGYTF. The CDR3 coding sequence is TGTGCCACCAGGGGCCCCAACTGTGGCTACACCTTC.

The chain uses TRBV6-5 and TRBJ2-7; 15 bases line up with TRBD2. Looked up from germline, CDR1 is MNHEY and CDR2 is SVGAGI. This CDR3 is 15 amino acids long. The J segment lost 4 bases and the V segment lost 6 bases, leaving 4 bases of the junction unmatched. The CDR3 DNA sequence: TGTGCCAGCAGCCGTGGGACTAGCGGGGGGTACGAGCAGTACTTC. The encoded protein is CASSRGTSGGYEQYF.

The J gene is TRBJ2-7, the V gene TRBV7-9; TRBD1 might be the D (6 bases). This CDR3 has 14 amino acids. Germline V gene lookup returns CDR1 SEHNR and CDR2 FQNEAQ (reference sequence). V gave up 3 bases and J gave up 0 bases, with 9 bases separating them. In DNA form, the CDR3 reads TGTGCCAGCAGCTTGCAGGGGCCCTCCTACGAGCAGTACTTC. Protein product: CASSLQGPSYEQYF.

CDR3 amino acids: CASSPGQGNLYGYTF. CDR3 DNA sequence: TGTGCCAGCAGTCCCGGACAGGGTAACCTCTATGGCTACACCTTC. This chain joins TRBV6-5 and TRBJ1-2; 8 positions agree with TRBD1. V dropped 5 bases and J dropped 4; count of bases not matched to a gene: 9. The CDR3 runs to 15 residues. Germline V CDR1 and CDR2: MNHEY, SVGAGI.

This clone was seen a few times. V usage is TRBV7-9 and J usage is TRBJ1-5, with D tentatively TRBD1 (5 bases). This CDR3 is 14 amino acids long. Trimming cost V 6 bases and J 5 bases, with 14 bases left between them. Germline V lookup: CDR1 SEHNR, CDR2 FQNEAQ (reference sequence). The CDR3 DNA reads as TGTGCCAGCAGGCAGGATTCGGGGGATCAGCCCCAGCATTTT. Amino acids: CASRQDSGDQPQHF. The full variable domain, with the rest looked up from reference TRBV7-9 and TRBJ1-5, is DTGVSQNPRHKITKRGQNVTFRCDPISEHNRLYWYRQTLGQGPEFLTYFQNEAQLEKSRLLSDRFSAERPKGSFSTLEIQRTEQGDSAMYLCASRQDSGDQPQHFGDGTRLSIL.

The V call is TRBV5-1, the J call TRBJ2-5; D possibly corresponds to TRBD2 (7 bases). CDR1 is SGHRS and CDR2 is YFSETQ in the germline V gene. This CDR3 is built from 14 residues. V was trimmed by 4 bases and J by 5 bases, leaving 15 bases between them. The CDR3 bases are TGCGCCAGCAGCCCGAGGGCGGGGGCCGAGACCCAGTACTTC. Translated: CASSPRAGAETQYF.

The chain uses TRBV5-4 and TRBJ2-5, with a tentative D call TRBD1 (6 bases). Trimming removed 0 bases from V and 5 bases from J, with 17 bases in between. In germline, CDR1 is SGHNT, CDR2 YYREEE (reference sequence). CDR3 size: 16 residues. This chain's CDR3 is CASSLGRGDPLETQYF. CDR3 DNA: TGTGCCAGCAGCTTGGGCAGGGGCGACCCTCTGGAGACCCAGTACTTC. The whole variable domain, remainder taken from reference TRBV5-4 and TRBJ2-5, is ETGVTQSPTHLIKTRGQQVTLRCSSQSGHNTVSWYQQALGQGPQFIFQYYREEENGRGNFPPRFSGLQFPNYSSELNVNALELDDSALYLCASSLGRGDPLETQYFGPGTRLLVL.

V gene TRBV11-2 combines with J gene TRBJ2-5, with D perhaps matching TRBD2 (5 bases). Germline CDR1 reads SGHAT; CDR2 reads FQNNGV. CDR3 size: 17 residues. The V end lost 0 bases, the J end lost 4 bases, and 18 bases lay between the germline ends. CDR3 region: CASSLDSEALMRETQYF. As DNA, the CDR3 is TGTGCCAGCAGCTTAGATAGCGAGGCCCTCATGAGAGAGACCCAGTACTTC.

This chain links TRBV2 with TRBJ2-1; 10 bases map to TRBD1. V dropped 5 bases and J dropped 0; count of bases not matched to a gene: 1. The CDR3 runs to 15 residues. The germline V gene has CDR1 SNHLY and CDR2 FYNNEI. The CDR3 DNA reads TGTGCCAGCAGTCGGACAGGGGGCTCCTACAATGAGCAGTTCTTC. Translating it yields CASSRTGGSYNEQFF.

This clone occurred once. V gene TRBV7-2 combines with J gene TRBJ2-7; D possibly corresponds to TRBD2 (5 bases). The V gene's germline CDR1 is SGHTA and CDR2 FQGNSA. The CDR3 runs to 15 residues. V was trimmed by 1 base and J by 2 bases, leaving 12 bases between them. The CDR3 nucleotides read TGTGCCAGCAGCTTAGGATCCGGGAACACCTACGAGCAGTACTTC. Protein: CASSLGSGNTYEQYF. Supplemented by reference TRBV7-2 and TRBJ2-7, the full variable domain reads GAGVSQSPSNKVTEKGKDVELRCDPISGHTALYWYRQSLGQGLEFLIYFQGNSAPDKSGLPSDRFSAERTGGSVSTLTIQRTQQEDSAVYLCASSLGSGNTYEQYFGPGTRLTVT.

The chain carries TRBV7-6 and TRBJ1-2; 10 nucleotides match TRBD1. Germline assignment: CDR1 SGHVS and CDR2 FNYEAQ. Unmatched junction bases numbered 8, after V lost 2 bases and J lost 8 bases. The CDR3 totals 15 residues. The CDR3 bases are TGTGCCAGCAGCTTATCACCGGGACAGGGGCCGGGCTACACCTTC. Its translation is CASSLSPGQGPGYTF.

The J gene is TRBJ2-2, the V gene TRBV27; D gene ambiguous. Germline loops: CDR1 MNHEY, CDR2 SMNVEV (reference sequence). The V gene lost 4 bases and the J gene lost 4 bases, with 10 bases spanning the gap. The CDR3 loop spans 14 amino acids. The CDR3, as DNA: TGTGCCAGCAGTTCACCCGAGGTCACCGGGGAGCTGTTTTTT. Translated, it gives CASSSPEVTGELFF.

The gene calls are TRBV29-1 and TRBJ1-4; D is uncertain. The CDR3 totals 11 residues. Trimming left V 3 bases short and J 8 bases short, with 7 bases between. The germline V gene has CDR1 SQVTM and CDR2 ANQGSEA. The DNA for the CDR3 is TGCAGCGTTGAGAAGGAGGAAAAACTGTTTTTT. Amino acids: CSVEKEEKLFF.

This chain connects TRBV4-1 to TRBJ2-7, with 9 bases lining up with TRBD1. From germline, CDR1 is MGHRA and CDR2 YSYEKL. The ends lost 3 bases at V and 0 bases at J; junction bases unmatched: 6. The CDR3 consists of 16 residues. The CDR3 bases are TGCGCCAGCAGCCAGGGACAGGGCCCAAGCTCCTACGAGCAGTACTTC. As protein: CASSQGQGPSSYEQYF.

The rearrangement joins TRBV24-1 to TRBJ2-7; TRBD2 matches at 8 bases. The germline CDR1 and CDR2 sequences are KGHDR and SFDVKD. The ends lost 7 bases at V and 1 base at J; junction bases unmatched: 2. There are 13 residues in the CDR3. This CDR3 reads CATRAGASYEQYF. DNA of the CDR3: TGTGCCACCAGAGCGGGGGCGTCCTACGAGCAGTACTTC.

This clone was seen a single time. The V and J genes are TRBV12-3 or TRBV12-4 and TRBJ2-7, with TRBD1 matching over 10 bases. The CDR3 has 13 amino acids. Trimming at V came to 6 bases and at J to 5 bases, leaving 4 bases not matched to a gene. For the CDR3, the DNA is TGTGCCAGCAGGCCCGGGACAGGGGACGAGCAGTACTTC. Protein sequence: CASRPGTGDEQYF.

This clone was detected once. The chain uses TRBV4-2 and TRBJ1-6; possible D gene TRBD1, 6 bases. CDR3 size: 13 residues. The germline CDR1 and CDR2 sequences are LGHNA and YNFKEQ. V lost 2 bases and J 10 bases, leaving 9 bases between the germline ends. The CDR3 loop reads CASSQNRVSPLHF. Here the CDR3 DNA reads TGTGCCAGCAGCCAAAACAGGGTCTCACCCCTCCACTTT.

The rearrangement uses TRBV28 and TRBJ1-2; no firm D call. The V end was cut by 5 bases, the J end by 5 bases, with 18 bases between. Looked up from germline, CDR1 is MDHEN and CDR2 is SYDVKM. This CDR3 comprises 15 residues. The CDR3 region has the DNA TGTGCCAGCAGTCTATCCTTGGGCCACCCTTATGGCTACACCTTC. Translation gives CASSLSLGHPYGYTF.